This T cell receptor beta chain was recovered during a study of memory CD4+ T cells and cytomegalovirus serostatus. The CDR3 sequence is 14 residues long. V lost 4 bases and J 1 base, leaving 10 bases between the germline ends. Germline V gene data show CDR1 as MGHRA and CDR2 as YSYEKL. Notes on the study in general: Each of 67 CMV-associated TCRbeta sequences occurred in one to five individuals. Repertoires predicted CMV serostatus with median bootstrapped AUC of about 0.96.

The sort gate was single viable CD3+CD4+CD8-CD45RO+ cells for memory CD4+ T cells. Serostatus was set by detecting CMV pp150, pp28, p38, p52 IgG. Sequencing was performed with immunoSEQ multiplex PCR; in TCRdb, only in-frame clones are kept and a portion is missing. The sample consists of 50,000 or so clones, 70% to 85% of them appearing once. A word on this clone: What it recognizes is unknown.

The J gene is TRBJ1-1, the V gene TRBV4-1; D call uncertain. The sequence derives from an adult in good health and CMV-seronegative. Specimen: memory CD4+ T cells from blood. The CDR3, as DNA: TGCGCCAGCAGCCGCCTGCGGGGGAACACTGAAGCTTTCTTT. Protein: CASSRLRGNTEAFF.